This T cell receptor (beta chain) was found in a study of T cells in Graves' hyperthyroidism and ophthalmopathy. This clonotype has at least ten counts. The diagnostic basis comprised clinical symptoms, serum thyroxine and TRAb, thyroid ultrasound and orbital computed tomography. The ends lost 3 bases at V and 3 bases at J; junction bases unmatched: 10. The V gene's germline CDR1 is ENHRY and CDR2 SYGVKD. This CDR3 is built from 16 residues. Regions amplified from RNA transcripts were the TCR beta CDR3 regions. TCR CDR3 regions were first amplified by RT-PCR with HTBI primers. A single record per CDR3 protein comes from TCRdb applying MiXCR to the multiplex PCR reads. The sample has over 450,000 distinct CDR3 sequences, approximately 14% seen once.

This clonotype was obtained from a young woman with Graves' hyperthyroidism. The chain uses TRBV10-3 and TRBJ2-7, with TRBD1 matching over 8 bases. Specimen: blood. CDR3: CAISEPGGQGNYEQYF. The DNA for the CDR3 is TGTGCCATCAGTGAACCAGGCGGACAGGGTAACTACGAGCAGTACTTC.